The T cell receptor (beta chain) under discussion was sequenced for a study of cytomegalovirus exposure and HLA in healthy donors. V lost 5 bases and J 1 base, leaving 17 bases between the germline ends. The length of the CDR3 is 17 residues. Germline V gives CDR1 SGHTA, CDR2 FQGNSA. PCR involved 60 Vbeta and 13 Jbeta primers. Sequencing used immunoSEQ multiplex PCR; TCRdb keeps in-frame clones, though not all of them. This sample has about 160,000 clones, with 75% to 85% found just once. Study conclusions and caveats: Around 160 TCR beta chains were listed as cytomegalovirus-associated.

A remark on this clone: As yet, its antigen is unknown.

This rearrangement joins TRBV7-2 to TRBJ2-2; D remains unclear. The sample consisted of PBMCs. This clonotype was obtained from a man aged 45-65 years in good health and CMV-seropositive. The CDR3 coding sequence is TGTGCCAGCAGCCCCAGGCTACAGAGCCTGAACACCGGGGAGCTGTTTTTT. This encodes CASSPRLQSLNTGELFF. The whole variable domain, filled in from reference TRBV7-2 and TRBJ2-2, reads GAGVSQSPSNKVTEKGKDVELRCDPISGHTALYWYRQSLGQGLEFLIYFQGNSAPDKSGLPSDRFSAERTGGSVSTLTIQRTQQEDSAVYLCASSPRLQSLNTGELFFGEGSRLTVL.